This T cell receptor (beta chain) was documented in a study of chemoradiotherapy in HPV16-positive cancers. Study summary: Candidate HPV-specific clones and shared TCR motifs came from a couple of HPV16-positive patients. Whole-study findings and limits: Candidate HPV-specific clones and E7-related TCR motifs grew in tumor during treatment.

Germline V gene sequence: CDR1 SNHLY, CDR2 FYNNEI. V was clipped by 6 bases and J by 0 bases; unmatched bases: 7. The CDR3 is made up of 15 amino acids. Samples were taken several times over chemoradiotherapy. TCRdb's table, derived via immunoSEQ multiplex PCR, lists solely in-frame clones and lacks some. Of roughly 34,000 clones in the sample, roughly 77% were seen once. This clone was seen a handful of times. Its cognate antigen is unknown. Sequencing was performed on blood, taken from a patient who underwent chemoradiotherapy. The chain carries TRBV2 and TRBJ1-2, with 7 bases lining up with TRBD1. This sequence originates from a human donor with HPV-associated anogenital cancer. The DNA of the CDR3 is TGTGCCAGCAGCGCCCGACAGGGAGCTAACTATGGCTACACCTTC. It is translated as CASSARQGANYGYTF. The full variable domain, completed using reference TRBV2 and TRBJ1-2, is EPEVTQTPSHQVTQMGQEVILRCVPISNHLYFYWYRQILGQKVEFLVSFYNNEISEKSEIFDDQFSVERPDGSNFTLKIRSTKLEDSAMYFCASSARQGANYGYTFGSGTRLTVV.